These T cell receptor beta chains were read from a single sample in a study of T cells in Graves' hyperthyroidism and ophthalmopathy. TCRdb reprocessed the multiplex PCR reads via MiXCR and lists one record per CDR3 protein. Of 250,000 or so distinct CDR3 sequences listed, 13% to 15% are singletons. The sample comprised blood. The receptors here all came from a woman between 45 and 65 years old with Graves' hyperthyroidism that later progressed to Graves' ophthalmopathy. Both conserved end residues are trimmed from each CDR3. The D gene is left open where the match is weak.

v_call d_call cdr3_aa
TRBV10-3 NA AISDAGNTIY
TRBV5-1 NA ASSLGSGEDTQY
TRBV10-3 TRBD2 AISDPLAGTGELF
TRBV15 NA ATSATPGSVPPYEQY
TRBV9 TRBD1 ASSVTGGTGANVLT
TRBV7-3 NA ASSLPPNTEAF
TRBV3-1 TRBD1 ASSQDSDRVGDGYT
TRBV20-1 NA SAGTARADQPQH
TRBV28 NA ASRPGRKNTEAF
TRBV10-3 NA AISEGGASVDYYNEQF
TRBV12-3/TRBV12-4 NA ASSFWGGNQPQH
TRBV6-1 NA ASLEGIDQPQH
TRBV29-1 NA SVDKMADQETQY
TRBV5-6 TRBD2 ASSSGTSWYEQY
TRBV27 NA ASSLSSNQPQH
TRBV18 NA ASSPTTGSANEKLF
TRBV11-2 NA ASSFSGSPYEQY